Below, 10 T cell receptor beta chains from the same sample are listed, as sequenced in a study of cytomegalovirus exposure and HLA in healthy donors. PCR involved 60 Vbeta and 13 Jbeta primers. Clones were sequenced by immunoSEQ multiplex PCR, and TCRdb holds only the in-frame ones, with some missing. Among around 100,000 clones listed, roughly four fifths were seen once. Sample: PBMCs. These receptors were collected from a man between 25 and 39 years old in good health and CMV-seropositive.

Only a few counts were recorded for this clone. The genes are TRBV23-1 and TRBJ1-5, with D uncertain. TRBV23-1 is recorded as an ORF, its role being uncertain. Deletions cut 4 bases from V and 2 bases from J, with 21 bases between. This CDR3 contains 18 residues. CDR3 sequence: CASSREAIDGLGNQPQHF. The CDR3 region has the DNA TGCGCCAGCAGTCGAGAAGCCATCGACGGTCTAGGCAATCAGCCCCAGCATTTT.

This sequence joins TRBV10-3 and TRBJ2-7; D remains unclear. The V gene lost 0 bases and the J gene lost 0 bases, with 9 bases spanning the gap. The CDR3 is made up of 15 amino acids. Germline V CDR1 and CDR2: ENHRY, SYGVKD. CDR3 sequence (DNA): TGTGCCATCAGTGAGTCTGCCGGTAGCTCCTACGAGCAGTACTTC. This translates into CAISESAGSSYEQYF.

The chain joins TRBV19 to TRBJ2-7; D is possibly TRBD1 (5 bases). Per germline, CDR1 LNHDA and CDR2 SQIVND (reference sequence). Trimming left V 7 bases short and J 1 base short, with 11 bases between. The CDR3 extends over 13 amino acids. CDR3 sequence (DNA): TGTGCCAGTAATCCGGACACGTCCTACGAGCAGTACTTC. It is translated as CASNPDTSYEQYF.

Turning to this clone: Sequence at one end of the junction differs from germline and may be a read error. The V gene is TRBV4-1, the J gene TRBJ2-6; no definite D call. The germline V gene has CDR1 MGHRA and CDR2 YSYEKL. The CDR3 totals 15 residues. CDR3 nucleotide sequence: TGCGCCAGCAGCAAAGATCTTAAAGGGGCCAACGTCCTGACTTTC. Protein product: CASSKDLKGANVLTF.

The chain links TRBV6-1 to TRBJ1-5, with D uncertain. CDR3 size: 13 residues. The germline CDR1 and CDR2 sequences are MNHNS and SASEGT. V dropped 6 bases and J dropped 2 bases, with 8 bases sitting between them. CDR3 nucleotides: TGTGCCAGCAGGAGGGAGGGCAATCAGCCCCAGCATTTT. It codes for CASRREGNQPQHF.

The rearrangement joins TRBV5-6 to TRBJ2-7, with 8 bases fitting TRBD2. Germline assignment: CDR1 SGHDT and CDR2 YYEEEE. After removal of 0 bases from V and 3 bases from J, the junction contained 17 bases not matched to a gene. This CDR3 is built from 19 residues. CDR3 sequence reads: CASSLGLLFSGISLYEQYF. The CDR3 coding sequence is TGTGCCAGCAGCTTGGGCCTCTTATTTAGCGGGATATCCCTCTACGAGCAGTACTTC.

The V gene is TRBV20-1, the J gene TRBJ2-1; D unclear. The CDR3 sequence is 11 residues long. V shed 2 bases and J shed 10 bases, with 9 bases lying between them. Germline V gene lookup returns CDR1 DFQATT and CDR2 SNEGSKA (reference sequence). CDR3 nucleotide sequence: TGCAGTGCTAGATCGAGCGTAGAGCAGTTCTTC. Its protein product is CSARSSVEQFF.

The chain is built from TRBV15 and TRBJ2-7, with 9 nucleotides matching TRBD1. The germline V gene has CDR1 LNHNV and CDR2 YYDKDF (reference sequence). The CDR3 sequence is 15 residues long. With V trimmed by 5 bases and J by 4 bases, 9 bases remained unmatched. For the CDR3, the DNA is TGTGCCACCAGCGACGCCGGGACAGGGATTTACGAGCAGTACTTC. Translating it yields CATSDAGTGIYEQYF.

The V gene is TRBV6-5, the J gene TRBJ1-5, with 11 bases lining up with TRBD1. Trimming at V came to 5 bases and at J to 3 bases, leaving 3 bases not matched to a gene. The CDR3 has 15 residues. Germline loops: CDR1 MNHEY, CDR2 SVGAGI. DNA for the CDR3: TGTGCCAGCAGTCGGACAGGGGGCTTCAATCAGCCCCAGCATTTT. This translates into CASSRTGGFNQPQHF.

This clone was observed a handful of times. V gene TRBV5-4 combines with J gene TRBJ1-3; 8 nucleotides align to TRBD1. The ends lost 2 bases at V and 7 bases at J; junction bases unmatched: 2. Germline loops: CDR1 SGHNT, CDR2 YYREEE (reference sequence). The CDR3 has 13 amino acids. CDR3 DNA sequence: TGTGCCAGCAGCTTAAGACAGGGGAACACCATATATTTT. It codes for CASSLRQGNTIYF.